This entry lists 22 T cell receptor beta chains sequenced from one sample in a study of blood T cells in healthy people across ages. A second about 6 to 12 cycle PCR used barcoded and J-beta primers. TCRdb processed the 5' RACE reads anew with MiXCR; each CDR3 protein has one entry. The sample contains around 1.1 million distinct CDR3 sequences, roughly two fifths of which appear only once. What was sequenced was blood. These receptors came from a man aged 18 to 30 in good health.

V usage is TRBV7-6 and J usage is TRBJ2-1; TRBD1 is a possible D gene (6 bases). With 0 bases removed from V and 5 bases from J, the gap between germline ends came to 17 bases. CDR3 length: 17 amino acids. Germline assignment: CDR1 SGHVS and CDR2 FNYEAQ. CDR3 residues: CASSLAQGGLGNNEQFF. The CDR3 DNA follows: TGTGCCAGCAGCTTAGCGCAAGGGGGTCTAGGTAACAATGAGCAGTTCTTC.

This clonotype was detected a few times. This chain joins TRBV28 and TRBJ1-4, with 7 bases aligning to TRBD1. Germline lookup yields CDR1 MDHEN and CDR2 SYDVKM. CDR3 length: 18 residues. V dropped 3 bases and J dropped 3; count of bases not matched to a gene: 13. The chain's CDR3 is CASSLNIRGRGSNEKLFF. The CDR3 coding sequence is TGTGCCAGCAGTTTGAATATTAGGGGGCGCGGGTCTAATGAAAAACTGTTTTTT.

This clonotype was recorded a few times. The chain links TRBV29-1 to TRBJ1-2, with TRBD1 matching 7 bases. J gave up 4 bases and V 7 bases, and 9 bases lay outside the gene matches. This CDR3 contains 13 residues. Germline V gives CDR1 SQVTM, CDR2 ANQGSEA. CDR3 sequence (DNA): TGCAGCGCTACAGGGGAGTTAGGCTATGGCTACACCTTC. Translated, it gives CSATGELGYGYTF.

This clonotype turned up a few times. This chain joins TRBV4-2 and TRBJ2-7; possible D gene TRBD1, 6 bases. CDR1 is LGHNA, CDR2 YNFKEQ, per germline. V was trimmed by 2 bases and J by 3 bases, leaving 14 bases between them. The CDR3 covers 15 residues. CDR3 nucleotide sequence: TGTGCCAGCAGCCAAAGGACTGGGGGCTTCTACGAGCAGTACTTC. This sequence encodes CASSQRTGGFYEQYF.

This clonotype was counted a few times. V gene TRBV4-3 combines with J gene TRBJ1-5, with a tentative D call TRBD1 (5 bases). Per the germline V gene, CDR1 is LGHNA and CDR2 is YSLEER. This CDR3 contains 14 residues. Trimming stripped 0 bases from V and 6 bases from J, with 9 bases between. The CDR3 loop reads CASSQDHGGQPQHF. In DNA, the CDR3 is TGCGCCAGCAGCCAAGATCATGGGGGTCAGCCCCAGCATTTT.

V is TRBV4-2 and J is TRBJ2-1; the match to TRBD2 covers 9 bases. CDR3 length: 16 residues. Trimming cost V 4 bases and J 4 bases; bases outside gene matches: 8. The germline V gene has CDR1 LGHNA and CDR2 YNFKEQ. The CDR3 DNA is TGTGCCAGCAGCCGACGCCCTAGCGGGGAGTACAATGAGCAGTTCTTC. Translation gives CASSRRPSGEYNEQFF.

The V and J genes are TRBV12-3 or TRBV12-4 and TRBJ2-7; 7 nucleotides match TRBD1. V shed 6 bases and J 0 bases; nucleotides not matched to a gene: 11. The CDR3 length is 16 residues. This CDR3 is CASSALGTESSYEQYF. DNA for the CDR3: TGTGCCAGCAGCGCCCTGGGGACAGAGAGCTCCTACGAGCAGTACTTC.

This clonotype has only a few counts. Compared with germline, one end of the junction differs, possibly owing to a read error. The chain couples TRBV5-6 to TRBJ1-5; 7 bases agree with TRBD1. Germline V CDR1 and CDR2: SGHDT, YYEEEE. The CDR3 extends over 15 amino acids. The CDR3 here is CAGSLTGTGNQPQHF. In DNA form, the CDR3 reads TGTGCCGGCAGCCTGACAGGGACCGGCAATCAGCCCCAGCATTTT.

This clonotype was seen a handful of times. This chain connects TRBV2 to TRBJ1-1; D gene uncertain. CDR3 size: 11 residues. The germline V gene has CDR1 SNHLY and CDR2 FYNNEI. V lost 10 bases, J lost 1 base, and 7 bases lay in between. The CDR3 reads CATYRNTEAFF. The DNA for the CDR3 is TGTGCCACCTATAGGAACACTGAAGCTTTCTTT.

The CDR3 bases are TGCGCCAGCAGCATTGACAGGGGGGCTGAAGCTTTCTTT. This sequence encodes CASSIDRGAEAFF. The rearrangement joins TRBV5-1 to TRBJ1-1; 9 nucleotides match TRBD1. The J segment lost 6 bases and the V segment lost 4 bases, leaving 4 bases of the junction unmatched. The CDR3 loop spans 13 amino acids. The germline V gene has CDR1 SGHRS and CDR2 YFSETQ.

The V call is TRBV7-2, the J call TRBJ1-2; 8 nucleotides align to TRBD1. J was trimmed by 7 bases and V by 1 base; bases with no gene match: 8. The CDR3 loop spans 15 amino acids. CDR1 and CDR2 from the germline V gene are SGHTA and FQGNSA. Here the CDR3 DNA reads TGTGCCAGCAGCTTAGAGCCGGACAGGGTATCTGGCTACACCTTC. Translation gives CASSLEPDRVSGYTF.

This clonotype appeared many times. CDR3 bases: TGTGCCAGCAGCTTACTAGCGGGGGGGCGGATGAGCACAGATACGCAGTATTTT. It yields the protein CASSLLAGGRMSTDTQYF. The chain is built from TRBV11-1 and TRBJ2-3, with 12 positions matching TRBD2. This CDR3 is 18 amino acids long. V lost 2 bases, J lost 0 bases, and 6 bases stayed unmatched. From germline, CDR1 is SGHAT and CDR2 FQDESV (reference sequence).

This clonotype was observed once. Relative to the germline gene, one junction end is altered; a read error may explain this. The V and J genes are TRBV7-2 and TRBJ2-3, with unresolved D. The germline gives CDR1 SGHTA, CDR2 FQGNSA. This CDR3 region has 14 residues. CDR3 nucleotides: TGTGTCAGCAGAGTCACCGCTATGATTGATACGCAGTATTTT. It translates to CVSRVTAMIDTQYF.

CDR3 loop: CASSPRTGYDTEAFF. The CDR3 region has the DNA TGTGCCAGCAGCCCACGGACAGGGTATGACACTGAAGCTTTCTTT. V gene TRBV7-2 combines with J gene TRBJ1-1; the match to TRBD1 covers 8 bases. Germline-derived CDR1 and CDR2 are SGHTA and FQGNSA. V shed 5 bases, J shed 3 bases, and the junction held 8 bases outside the gene matches. This CDR3 is built from 15 residues.

V is TRBV9 and J is TRBJ2-1; 13 nucleotides agree with TRBD2. CDR1 is SGDLS, CDR2 YYNGEE, per germline. J gave up 3 bases and V 3 bases, and 3 bases lay outside the gene matches. The CDR3 extends over 16 amino acids. The chain's CDR3 is CASSGLAGGHYNEQFF. The CDR3, as DNA: TGTGCCAGCAGCGGACTAGCGGGGGGCCACTACAATGAGCAGTTCTTC.

The CDR3 DNA follows: TGTGCCAGCAGTTACACCACCGGTCTAGCGGACACCGGGGAGCTGTTTTTT. This sequence encodes CASSYTTGLADTGELFF. The chain uses TRBV6-2 or TRBV6-3 and TRBJ2-2; 7 nucleotides match TRBD2. V was pared by 2 bases and J by 3 bases, with 9 bases of the junction left unmatched. The CDR3 runs 17 residues. The V gene's germline CDR1 is MNHEY and CDR2 SVGEGT.

V gene TRBV28 combines with J gene TRBJ2-6; a weak D match, TRBD1 (6 bases). V lost 4 bases and J 0 bases, leaving 10 bases between the germline ends. The CDR3 runs to 16 residues. The germline V gene has CDR1 MDHEN and CDR2 SYDVKM. Written as DNA, the CDR3 is TGTGCCAGCAGTTCAGAAGGGGGCTCTGGGGCCAACGTCCTGACTTTC. It translates to CASSSEGGSGANVLTF. Supplemented by reference TRBV28 and TRBJ2-6, the full variable domain reads DVKVTQSSRYLVKRTGEKVFLECVQDMDHENMFWYRQDPGLGLRLIYFSYDVKMKEKGDIPEGYSVSREKKERFSLILESASTNQTSMYLCASSSEGGSGANVLTFGAGSRLTVL.

The chain recombines TRBV4-1 with TRBJ1-5, with 8 bases identical to TRBD1. Per germline, CDR1 MGHRA and CDR2 YSYEKL. The ends lost 2 bases at V and 8 bases at J; junction bases unmatched: 11. The CDR3 length is 16 residues. DNA of the CDR3: TGCGCCAGCAGCCAACGTTCGGACAGGGCGACGGAGCCCCAGCATTTT. Amino acid sequence: CASSQRSDRATEPQHF.

This sequence joins TRBV5-1 and TRBJ2-3; D may correspond to TRBD1 or TRBD2 (5 bases each). Germline CDR1 and CDR2: SGHRS and YFSETQ. The CDR3 covers 13 residues. V was trimmed by 4 bases and J by 6 bases, leaving 12 bases between them. This CDR3 is CASSRGTFDTQYF. The CDR3 DNA reads as TGCGCCAGCAGCCGTGGGACGTTTGATACGCAGTATTTT.

This clonotype showed up just a few times. The CDR3 coding sequence is TGTGCCAGCAGCTTCGGTTCTAGGCGGGGTGGCTACACCTTC. Translating gives CASSFGSRRGGYTF. This sequence joins TRBV5-6 and TRBJ1-2, with D hard to call. CDR3 length: 14 residues. The V gene's germline CDR1 is SGHDT and CDR2 YYEEEE. Trimming shortened V by 2 bases and J by 7 bases, and 15 bases separated the two germline ends.

V usage is TRBV12-3 or TRBV12-4 and J usage is TRBJ1-1, with TRBD1 matching 9 bases. CDR3 size: 16 residues. Trimming at V came to 3 bases and at J to 5 bases, leaving 10 bases not matched to a gene. The CDR3 nucleotides are TGTGCCAGCAGTTTCTCTAGAGGGACAGGGAGAACTGAAGCTTTCTTT. It translates to CASSFSRGTGRTEAFF.

The chain combines TRBV18 with TRBJ1-2; perhaps TRBD1 as D (6 bases). The germline V and J ends were trimmed by 3 bases and 2 bases, with 19 bases remaining between them. The CDR3 totals 17 residues. CDR1 is KGHSH, CDR2 LQKENI, per germline. CDR3 region: CASSPTTSGTNNYGYTF. The CDR3 DNA reads TGTGCCAGCTCACCTACTACCTCCGGGACAAACAACTATGGCTACACCTTC.